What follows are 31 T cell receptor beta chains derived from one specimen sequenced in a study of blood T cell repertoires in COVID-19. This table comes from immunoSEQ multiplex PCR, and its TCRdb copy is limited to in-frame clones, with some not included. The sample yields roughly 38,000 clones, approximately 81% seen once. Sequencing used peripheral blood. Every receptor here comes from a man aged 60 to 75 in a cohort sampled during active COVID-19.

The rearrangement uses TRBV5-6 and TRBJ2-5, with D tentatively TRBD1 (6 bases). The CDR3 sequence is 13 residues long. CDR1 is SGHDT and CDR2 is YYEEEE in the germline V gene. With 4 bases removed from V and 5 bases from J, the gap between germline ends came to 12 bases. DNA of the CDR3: TGTGCCAGCAGCGAGGACAGTGTGGAGACCCAGTACTTC. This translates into CASSEDSVETQYF.

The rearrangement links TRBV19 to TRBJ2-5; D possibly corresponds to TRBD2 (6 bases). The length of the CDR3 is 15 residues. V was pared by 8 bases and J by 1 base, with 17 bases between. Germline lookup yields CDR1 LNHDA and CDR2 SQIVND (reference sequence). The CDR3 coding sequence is TGTGCCAGTGGGGTCGGGGGAAGGCTCCAAGAGACCCAGTACTTC. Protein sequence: CASGVGGRLQETQYF.

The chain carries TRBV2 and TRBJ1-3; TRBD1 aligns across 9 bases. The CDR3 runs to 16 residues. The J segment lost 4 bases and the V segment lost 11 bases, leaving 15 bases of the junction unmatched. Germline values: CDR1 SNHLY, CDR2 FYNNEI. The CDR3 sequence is CACNRDRVMRGNTIYF. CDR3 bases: TGTGCCTGCAACAGGGACAGGGTGATGAGAGGAAACACCATATATTTT.

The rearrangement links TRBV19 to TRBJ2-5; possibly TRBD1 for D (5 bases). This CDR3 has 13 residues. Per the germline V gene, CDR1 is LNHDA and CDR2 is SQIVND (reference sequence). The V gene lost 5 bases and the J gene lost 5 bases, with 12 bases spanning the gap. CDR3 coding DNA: TGTGCCAGTAGTGGGGCCCTTAGGGAGACCCAGTACTTC. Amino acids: CASSGALRETQYF.

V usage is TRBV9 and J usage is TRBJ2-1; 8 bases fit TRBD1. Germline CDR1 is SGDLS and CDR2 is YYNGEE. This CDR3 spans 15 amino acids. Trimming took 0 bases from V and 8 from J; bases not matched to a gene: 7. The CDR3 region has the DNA TGTGCCAGCAGCGTAGAGGGACAGGCAGACGATGAGCAGTTCTTC. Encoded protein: CASSVEGQADDEQFF.

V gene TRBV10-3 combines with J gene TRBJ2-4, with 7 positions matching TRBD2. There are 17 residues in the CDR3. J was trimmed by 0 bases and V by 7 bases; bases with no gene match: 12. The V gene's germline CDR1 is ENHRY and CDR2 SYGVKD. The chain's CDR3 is CAITEAPAGTAKNIQYF. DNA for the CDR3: TGTGCCATCACCGAAGCTCCAGCGGGGACAGCCAAAAACATTCAGTACTTC.

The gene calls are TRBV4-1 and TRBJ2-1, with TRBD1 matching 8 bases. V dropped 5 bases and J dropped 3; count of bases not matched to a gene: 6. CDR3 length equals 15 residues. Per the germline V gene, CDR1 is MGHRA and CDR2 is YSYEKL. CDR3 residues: CASSWGTGFYNEQFF. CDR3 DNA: TGCGCCAGCAGCTGGGGGACAGGATTCTACAATGAGCAGTTCTTC.

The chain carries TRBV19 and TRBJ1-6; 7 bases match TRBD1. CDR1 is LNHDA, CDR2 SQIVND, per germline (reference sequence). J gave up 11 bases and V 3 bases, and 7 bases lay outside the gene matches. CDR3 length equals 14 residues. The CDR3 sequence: CASSIGDSLPPLHF. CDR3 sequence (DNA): TGTGCCAGTAGTATCGGGGACAGCCTTCCACCCCTCCACTTT.

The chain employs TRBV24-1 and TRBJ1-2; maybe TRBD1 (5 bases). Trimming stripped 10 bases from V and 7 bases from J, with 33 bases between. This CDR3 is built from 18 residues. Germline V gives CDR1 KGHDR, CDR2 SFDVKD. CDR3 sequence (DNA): TGTGCCACGCAGAGGGGCGGAGGGCAGGAGATGTCGTACTCTGGCTACACCTTC. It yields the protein CATQRGGGQEMSYSGYTF.

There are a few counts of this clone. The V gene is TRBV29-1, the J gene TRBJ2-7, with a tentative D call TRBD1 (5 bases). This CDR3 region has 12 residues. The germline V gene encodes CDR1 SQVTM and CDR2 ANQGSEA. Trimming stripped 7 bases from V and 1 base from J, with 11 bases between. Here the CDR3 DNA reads TGCAGCGCGGAACAGGAGTCCTACGAGCAGTACTTC. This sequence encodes CSAEQESYEQYF.

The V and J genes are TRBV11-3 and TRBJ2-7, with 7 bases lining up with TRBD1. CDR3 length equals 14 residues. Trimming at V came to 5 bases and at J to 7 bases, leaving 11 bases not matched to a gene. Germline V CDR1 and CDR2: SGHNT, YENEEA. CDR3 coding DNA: TGTGCCAGCAGCGACGGACAGGTTAGAGGGGAGCAGTACTTC. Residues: CASSDGQVRGEQYF.

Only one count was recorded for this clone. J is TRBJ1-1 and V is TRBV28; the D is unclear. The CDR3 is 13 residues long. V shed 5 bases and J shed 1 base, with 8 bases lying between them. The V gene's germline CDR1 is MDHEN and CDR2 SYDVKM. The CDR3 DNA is TGTGCCAGCAGTCAAGCCTGGAACACTGAAGCTTTCTTT. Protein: CASSQAWNTEAFF.

The CDR3 DNA follows: TGTGCCAGCAGCTTTTCACGGGGAGGGGCCGAGGAAAAACTGTTTTTT. This gives the protein CASSFSRGGAEEKLFF. The V call is TRBV7-9, the J call TRBJ1-4; D perhaps matches TRBD1 (5 bases). The CDR3 extends over 16 amino acids. Germline CDR1 is SEHNR and CDR2 is FQNEAQ (reference sequence). Deletions cut 3 bases from V and 8 bases from J, with 19 bases between.

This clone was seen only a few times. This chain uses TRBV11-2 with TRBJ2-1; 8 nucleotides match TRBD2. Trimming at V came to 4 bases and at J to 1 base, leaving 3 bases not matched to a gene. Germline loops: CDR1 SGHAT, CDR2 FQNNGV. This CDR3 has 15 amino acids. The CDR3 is CASSSSGSSYNEQFF. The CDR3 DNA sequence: TGTGCCAGCAGCTCCAGCGGGAGTTCCTACAATGAGCAGTTCTTC.

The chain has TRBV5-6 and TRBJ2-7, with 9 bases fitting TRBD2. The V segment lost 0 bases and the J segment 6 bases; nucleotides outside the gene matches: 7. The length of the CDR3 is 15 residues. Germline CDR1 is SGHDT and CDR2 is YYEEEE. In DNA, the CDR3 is TGTGCCAGCAGCTTGGGTCTAGCGGGATATCGCGAGCAGTACTTC. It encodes CASSLGLAGYREQYF.

Written as DNA, the CDR3 is TGTGCCAGCAGAGTGGACAGGGCAAACCAAGAGACCCAGTACTTC. As protein: CASRVDRANQETQYF. V usage is TRBV2 and J usage is TRBJ2-5; 8 bases fit TRBD1. Looked up from germline, CDR1 is SNHLY and CDR2 is FYNNEI. V trimming: 6 bases; J trimming: 0 bases; junction bases outside the gene matches: 6. This CDR3 spans 15 amino acids. Full variable domain (missing parts from reference TRBV2 and TRBJ2-5): EPEVTQTPSHQVTQMGQEVILRCVPISNHLYFYWYRQILGQKVEFLVSFYNNEISEKSEIFDDQFSVERPDGSNFTLKIRSTKLEDSAMYFCASRVDRANQETQYFGPGTRLLVL.

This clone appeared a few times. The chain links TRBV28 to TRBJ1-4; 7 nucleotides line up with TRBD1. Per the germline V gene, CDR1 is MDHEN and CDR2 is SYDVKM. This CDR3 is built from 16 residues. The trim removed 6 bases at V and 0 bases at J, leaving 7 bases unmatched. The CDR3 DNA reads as TGTGCCAGCAGCGCGACAGGGCGCGCAACTAATGAAAAACTGTTTTTT. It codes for CASSATGRATNEKLFF.

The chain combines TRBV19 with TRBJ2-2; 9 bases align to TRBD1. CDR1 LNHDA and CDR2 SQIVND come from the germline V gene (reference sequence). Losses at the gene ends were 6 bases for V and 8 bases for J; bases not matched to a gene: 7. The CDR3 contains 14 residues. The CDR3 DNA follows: TGTGCCAGTAGCGTACAGGGGGCTGGGGGGGAGCTGTTTTTT. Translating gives CASSVQGAGGELFF.

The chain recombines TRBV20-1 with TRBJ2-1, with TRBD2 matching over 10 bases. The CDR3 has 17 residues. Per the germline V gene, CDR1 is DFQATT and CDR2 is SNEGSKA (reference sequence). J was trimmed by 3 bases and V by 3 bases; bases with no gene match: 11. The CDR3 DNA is TGCAGTGCTAGTGGTAGCGGGGGGCCATTCCTCTACAATGAGCAGTTCTTC. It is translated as CSASGSGGPFLYNEQFF.

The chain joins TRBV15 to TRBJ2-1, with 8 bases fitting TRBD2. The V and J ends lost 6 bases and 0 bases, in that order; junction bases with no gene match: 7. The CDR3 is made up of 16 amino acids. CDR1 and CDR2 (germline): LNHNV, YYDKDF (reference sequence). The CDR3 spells CATSSLGRVSYNEQFF. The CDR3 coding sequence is TGTGCCACCAGTTCCCTCGGGAGGGTCTCCTACAATGAGCAGTTCTTC.

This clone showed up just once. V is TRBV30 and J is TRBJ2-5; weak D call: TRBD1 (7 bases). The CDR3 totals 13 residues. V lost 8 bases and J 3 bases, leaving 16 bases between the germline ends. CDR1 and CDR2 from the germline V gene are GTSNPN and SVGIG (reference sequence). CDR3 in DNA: TGTGCCGGGGCCGGGGGACAGAAAGAGACCCAGTACTTC. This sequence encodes CAGAGGQKETQYF.

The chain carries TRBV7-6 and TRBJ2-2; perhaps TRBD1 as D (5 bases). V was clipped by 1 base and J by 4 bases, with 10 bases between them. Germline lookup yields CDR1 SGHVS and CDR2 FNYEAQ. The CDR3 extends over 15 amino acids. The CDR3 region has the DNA TGTGCCAGCAGCTTAGTTCAGGGCGGCACCGGGGAGCTGTTTTTT. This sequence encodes CASSLVQGGTGELFF. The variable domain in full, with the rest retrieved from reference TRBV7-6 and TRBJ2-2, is GAGVSQSPRYKVTKRGQDVALRCDPISGHVSLYWYRQALGQGPEFLTYFNYEAQQDKSGLPNDRFSAERPEGSISTLTIQRTEQRDSAMYRCASSLVQGGTGELFFGEGSRLTVL.

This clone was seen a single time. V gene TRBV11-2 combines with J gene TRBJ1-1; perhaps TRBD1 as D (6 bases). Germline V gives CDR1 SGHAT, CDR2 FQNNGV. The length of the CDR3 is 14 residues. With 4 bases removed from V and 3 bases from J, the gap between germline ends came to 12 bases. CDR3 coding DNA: TGTGCCAGCAGCTCACAGGGAGTGTACACTGAAGCTTTCTTT. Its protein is CASSSQGVYTEAFF.

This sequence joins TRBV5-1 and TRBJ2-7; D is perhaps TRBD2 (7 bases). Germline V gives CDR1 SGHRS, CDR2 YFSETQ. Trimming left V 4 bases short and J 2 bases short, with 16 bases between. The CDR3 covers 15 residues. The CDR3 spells CASSPAWGGPYEQYF. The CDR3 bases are TGCGCCAGCAGCCCTGCTTGGGGGGGGCCCTACGAGCAGTACTTC.

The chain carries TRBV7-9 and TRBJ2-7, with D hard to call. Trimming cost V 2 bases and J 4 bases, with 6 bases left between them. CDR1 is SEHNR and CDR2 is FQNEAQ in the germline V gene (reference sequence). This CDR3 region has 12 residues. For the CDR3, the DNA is TGTGCCAGCAGCTTACTAGGTTACGAGCAGTACTTC. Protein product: CASSLLGYEQYF. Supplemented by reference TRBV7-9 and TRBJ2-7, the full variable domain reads DTGVSQNPRHKITKRGQNVTFRCDPISEHNRLYWYRQTLGQGPEFLTYFQNEAQLEKSRLLSDRFSAERPKGSFSTLEIQRTEQGDSAMYLCASSLLGYEQYFGPGTRLTVT.

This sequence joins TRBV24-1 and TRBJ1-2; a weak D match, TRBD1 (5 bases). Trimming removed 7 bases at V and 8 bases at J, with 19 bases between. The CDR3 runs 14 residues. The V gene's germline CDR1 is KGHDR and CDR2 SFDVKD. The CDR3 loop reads CATRPKDSSSGYTF. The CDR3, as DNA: TGTGCCACCAGACCGAAAGACAGCTCTTCCGGCTACACCTTC.

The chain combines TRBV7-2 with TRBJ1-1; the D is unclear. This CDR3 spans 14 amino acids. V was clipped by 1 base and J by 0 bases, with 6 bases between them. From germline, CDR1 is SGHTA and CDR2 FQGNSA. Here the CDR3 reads CASSLVYMNTEAFF. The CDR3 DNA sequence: TGTGCCAGCAGCTTAGTGTATATGAACACTGAAGCTTTCTTT. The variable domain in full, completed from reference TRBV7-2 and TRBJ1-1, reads GAGVSQSPSNKVTEKGKDVELRCDPISGHTALYWYRQSLGQGLEFLIYFQGNSAPDKSGLPSDRFSAERTGGSVSTLTIQRTQQEDSAVYLCASSLVYMNTEAFFGQGTRLTVV.

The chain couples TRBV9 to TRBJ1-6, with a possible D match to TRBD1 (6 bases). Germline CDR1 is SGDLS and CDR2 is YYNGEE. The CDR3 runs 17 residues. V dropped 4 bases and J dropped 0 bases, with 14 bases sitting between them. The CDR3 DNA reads TGTGCCAGCAGCTCGACAGGATCGAGCTCCTATAATTCACCCCTCCACTTT. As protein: CASSSTGSSSYNSPLHF.

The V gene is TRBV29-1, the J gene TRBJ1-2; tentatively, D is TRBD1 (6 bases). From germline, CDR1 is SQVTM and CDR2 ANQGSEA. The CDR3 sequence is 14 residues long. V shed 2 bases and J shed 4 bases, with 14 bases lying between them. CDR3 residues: CSVELVGDTYGYTF. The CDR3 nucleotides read TGCAGCGTTGAATTAGTCGGGGACACCTATGGCTACACCTTC.

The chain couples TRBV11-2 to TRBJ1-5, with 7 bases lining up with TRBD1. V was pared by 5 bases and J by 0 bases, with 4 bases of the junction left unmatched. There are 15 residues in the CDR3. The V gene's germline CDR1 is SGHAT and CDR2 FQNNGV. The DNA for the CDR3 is TGTGCCAGCAGCCGAGGGGGCTATAGCAATCAGCCCCAGCATTTT. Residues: CASSRGGYSNQPQHF. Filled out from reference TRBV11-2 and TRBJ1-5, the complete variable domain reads EAGVAQSPRYKIIEKRQSVAFWCNPISGHATLYWYQQILGQGPKLLIQFQNNGVVDDSQLPKDRFSAERLKGVDSTLKIQPAKLEDSAVYLCASSRGGYSNQPQHFGDGTRLSIL.

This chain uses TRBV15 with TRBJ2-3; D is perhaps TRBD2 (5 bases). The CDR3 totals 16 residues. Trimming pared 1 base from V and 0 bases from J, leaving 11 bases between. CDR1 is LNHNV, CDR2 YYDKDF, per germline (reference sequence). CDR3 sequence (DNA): TGTGCCACCAGCAGAGGGCTAGCTTCTAGCACAGATACGCAGTATTTT. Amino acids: CATSRGLASSTDTQYF. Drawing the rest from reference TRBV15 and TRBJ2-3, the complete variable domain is DAMVIQNPRYQVTQFGKPVTLSCSQTLNHNVMYWYQQKSSQAPKLLFHYYDKDFNNEADTPDNFQSRRPNTSFCFLDIRSPGLGDTAMYLCATSRGLASSTDTQYFGPGTRLTVL.